This T cell receptor beta chain originates from a study of glioma-infiltrating T cells. Points from the study as a whole: Non-neoplastic patients had below-expected tissue-blood divergence, while all gliomas exceeded expectation.

Amplification of TCR alpha and beta CDR3 regions from RNA used iRepertoire nested multiplex PCR. TCRdb redid the calling of the multiplex PCR reads with MiXCR, one entry per CDR3 protein. Of 300,000 to 450,000 distinct CDR3 sequences in the sample, roughly two fifths were seen once. About this clonotype: Its antigen is as yet unknown. At one of its ends the junction is not consistent with the germline gene, which may arise from a read error.

The source material was glioma tissue, nonneoplastic brain tissue, or PBMCs (not recorded which). The receptor comes from a human donor with low-grade glioma or glioblastoma, undergoing nonglioma brain surgery, or in good health (not recorded which).

CDR3 loop: CSEGGGWDTEDFF. CDR3 sequence (DNA): TGCAGTGAGGGCGGGGGCTGGGACACTGAAGATTTCTTT. The chain employs TRBV20-1 and TRBJ1-1, with a possible D match to TRBD1 (6 bases). Germline-derived CDR1 and CDR2 are DFQATT and SNEGSKA (reference sequence). The CDR3 has 13 residues.